A single sample is the source of the 18 T cell receptor beta chains below, sequenced in a study of blood T cell repertoires in COVID-19. The data were produced by immunoSEQ multiplex PCR, yet TCRdb's version contains in-frame clones alone and is incomplete. Found here are about 52,000 clones, roughly 86% of them singletons; the top ten hold more than 7%. Sequenced material: peripheral blood. These receptors all come from a man aged 80 or over with active or convalescent COVID-19.

This clone is a singleton in its sample. The V call is TRBV11-3, the J call TRBJ2-1; D remains ambiguous. CDR3 size: 14 residues. The V end was cut by 0 bases, the J end by 3 bases, with 6 bases between. In germline, CDR1 is SGHNT, CDR2 YENEEA. The CDR3 DNA reads TGTGCCAGCAGCTTAGAGTCCGGCTACAATGAGCAGTTCTTC. Protein: CASSLESGYNEQFF. The complete variable domain, with remaining parts taken from reference TRBV11-3 and TRBJ2-1, reads EAGVVQSPRYKIIEKKQPVAFWCNPISGHNTLYWYLQNLGQGPELLIRYENEEAVDDSQLPKDRFSAERLKGVDSTLKIQPAELGDSAVYLCASSLESGYNEQFFGPGTRLTVL.

V usage is TRBV15 and J usage is TRBJ1-4; TRBD1 might be the D (5 bases). The CDR3 covers 15 residues. Trimming removed 5 bases at V and 3 bases at J, with 13 bases between. Germline V lookup: CDR1 LNHNV, CDR2 YYDKDF (reference sequence). Written as DNA, the CDR3 is TGTGCCACCAGCTCAAGGACACCCTCTAATGAAAAACTGTTTTTT. This translates into CATSSRTPSNEKLFF. Full variable domain (missing parts from reference TRBV15 and TRBJ1-4): DAMVIQNPRYQVTQFGKPVTLSCSQTLNHNVMYWYQQKSSQAPKLLFHYYDKDFNNEADTPDNFQSRRPNTSFCFLDIRSPGLGDTAMYLCATSSRTPSNEKLFFGSGTQLSVL.

The chain links TRBV9 to TRBJ2-1; TRBD2 might be the D (6 bases). Germline V gene data show CDR1 as SGDLS and CDR2 as YYNGEE. The CDR3 spans 15 residues. With 4 bases removed from V and 5 bases from J, the gap between germline ends came to 16 bases. The CDR3 loop is CASSLFSGSHNEQFF. CDR3 nucleotides: TGTGCCAGCAGCCTTTTTAGCGGTTCACACAATGAGCAGTTCTTC.

In its sample, this clone was seen a few times. The chain couples TRBV28 to TRBJ1-2; 8 bases agree with TRBD1. Germline V gives CDR1 MDHEN, CDR2 SYDVKM. The CDR3 is made up of 16 amino acids. J was trimmed by 0 bases and V by 5 bases; bases with no gene match: 8. The CDR3, as DNA: TGTGCCAGCAGTCCCCCGGACAGGGCGACTAACTATGGCTACACCTTC. Protein: CASSPPDRATNYGYTF.

This chain links TRBV11-2 with TRBJ1-4; D remains unclear. From germline, CDR1 is SGHAT and CDR2 FQNNGV. Trimming left V 1 base short and J 11 bases short, with 20 bases between. The CDR3 length is 16 residues. The DNA of the CDR3 is TGTGCCAGCAGCTTAGTGTTGTCCGCCGGGTTTGACAAACTGTTTTTT. Translating it yields CASSLVLSAGFDKLFF.

V is TRBV7-8 and J is TRBJ2-3; 8 positions agree with TRBD1. The germline V gene has CDR1 SGHVS and CDR2 FQNEAQ. The CDR3 extends over 16 amino acids. The V and J ends lost 5 bases and 6 bases, in that order; junction bases with no gene match: 13. CDR3 amino acids: CASSPLGRGQTDTQYF. The CDR3 nucleotides read TGTGCCAGCAGCCCCCTGGGCAGGGGGCAGACGGATACGCAGTATTTT.

The V call is TRBV27, the J call TRBJ2-5; weak D call: TRBD2 (6 bases). From germline, CDR1 is MNHEY and CDR2 SMNVEV (reference sequence). The CDR3 sequence is 14 residues long. V lost 8 bases to trimming and J lost 5 bases, with 18 bases between them. The CDR3 region is CASLKTGEPETQYF. The CDR3 DNA reads TGTGCCAGCCTTAAAACGGGGGAGCCGGAGACCCAGTACTTC.

The V call is TRBV4-3, the J call TRBJ2-3; D possibly corresponds to TRBD2 (6 bases). Deletions cut 0 bases from V and 0 bases from J, with 10 bases between. CDR1 LGHNA and CDR2 YSLEER come from the germline V gene. The CDR3 has 16 residues. The CDR3 nucleotides read TGCGCCAGCAGCCAAGATGCGGGATCTAGCACAGATACGCAGTATTTT. The encoded protein is CASSQDAGSSTDTQYF.

This clone was found a few times. The genes are TRBV7-3 and TRBJ1-6; TRBD1 agrees at 9 bases. Germline lookup yields CDR1 SGHTA and CDR2 FQGTGA. The CDR3 extends over 17 amino acids. V shed 2 bases, J shed 0 bases, and the junction held 2 bases outside the gene matches. CDR3 in amino acids: CASSLPGQGSYNSPLHF. The CDR3 DNA is TGTGCCAGCAGCTTACCGGGACAGGGCTCCTATAATTCACCCCTCCACTTT.

This clone has just one count. This rearrangement joins TRBV6-5 to TRBJ1-4; D gene uncertain. The germline V and J ends were trimmed by 2 bases and 0 bases, with 10 bases remaining between them. CDR1 and CDR2 (germline): MNHEY, SVGAGI. There are 16 residues in the CDR3. The CDR3 DNA reads as TGTGCCAGCAGTTACGACGGCCTAGCAACTAATGAAAAACTGTTTTTT. Translating gives CASSYDGLATNEKLFF.

The chain is built from TRBV7-9 and TRBJ2-1; TRBD2 is a possible D gene (5 bases). The CDR3 length is 13 residues. Germline V gene data show CDR1 as SEHNR and CDR2 as FQNEAQ (reference sequence). V dropped 0 bases and J dropped 9 bases, with 9 bases sitting between them. In DNA form, the CDR3 reads TGTGCCAGCAGCTTAGCTGTTACTAGTGAGCAGTTCTTC. It translates to CASSLAVTSEQFF.

The chain uses TRBV30 and TRBJ1-5, with a tentative D call TRBD1 (5 bases). The germline gives CDR1 GTSNPN, CDR2 SVGIG (reference sequence). V lost 4 bases, J lost 4 bases, and 14 bases lay in between. The CDR3 totals 14 residues. The CDR3 loop is CAWTEAPGNQPQHF. The CDR3 nucleotides are TGTGCCTGGACCGAAGCCCCAGGGAATCAGCCCCAGCATTTT.

This chain joins TRBV5-1 and TRBJ2-1, with TRBD2 as a possible D gene (6 bases). The CDR3 is made up of 14 amino acids. CDR1 is SGHRS and CDR2 is YFSETQ in the germline V gene. The germline V and J ends were trimmed by 4 bases and 2 bases, with 10 bases remaining between them. The CDR3 reads CASSPSETYNEQFF. The CDR3 coding sequence is TGCGCCAGCAGCCCTAGCGAGACCTACAATGAGCAGTTCTTC.

The chain uses TRBV2 and TRBJ1-3; D is ambiguous. Germline V lookup: CDR1 SNHLY, CDR2 FYNNEI. The CDR3 runs 16 residues. Trimming took 1 base from V and 3 from J, leaving 13 bases between them. Here the CDR3 reads CASSEDSGRIGNTIYF. CDR3 nucleotide sequence: TGTGCCAGCAGTGAAGATTCGGGAAGGATTGGAAACACCATATATTTT.

CDR3 sequence (DNA): TGTGCCAGTAGTATAGATAGCAGGGGCCAAGATACGCAGTATTTT. Translation gives CASSIDSRGQDTQYF. V is TRBV19 and J is TRBJ2-3; tentatively, D is TRBD1 (6 bases). V was pared by 0 bases and J by 5 bases, with 12 bases between. The CDR3 contains 15 residues. Per germline, CDR1 LNHDA and CDR2 SQIVND (reference sequence). Combining the CDR3 with reference TRBV19 and TRBJ2-3 gives the whole variable domain DGGITQSPKYLFRKEGQNVTLSCEQNLNHDAMYWYRQDPGQGLRLIYYSQIVNDFQKGDIAEGYSVSREKKESFPLTVTSAQKNPTAFYLCASSIDSRGQDTQYFGPGTRLTVL.

The chain is built from TRBV29-1 and TRBJ2-1; 8 bases are shared with TRBD1. After removal of 7 bases from V and 7 bases from J, the junction contained 6 bases not matched to a gene. The CDR3 spans 12 residues. Germline V gives CDR1 SQVTM, CDR2 ANQGSEA. CDR3 amino acids: CSAGQGMNEQFF. CDR3 nucleotide sequence: TGCAGCGCTGGACAGGGTATGAATGAGCAGTTCTTC.

The V gene is TRBV3-1 (or the pseudogene TRBV3-2), the J gene TRBJ2-3, with D hard to call. The length of the CDR3 is 13 residues. The germline V and J ends were trimmed by 4 bases and 0 bases, with 5 bases remaining between them. Germline CDR1 and CDR2: LGHDT and YNNKEL (reference sequence). The CDR3 DNA reads as TGTGCCAGCAGCCTCTTAAGCACAGATACGCAGTATTTT. Its translation is CASSLLSTDTQYF.

The chain couples TRBV18 to TRBJ2-7; TRBD1 matches at 10 bases. The ends lost 2 bases at V and 7 bases at J; junction bases unmatched: 5. Germline CDR1 is KGHSH and CDR2 is LQKENI. The CDR3 loop spans 14 amino acids. CDR3 amino acids: CASSPGQGVYEQYF. In DNA form, the CDR3 reads TGTGCCAGCTCACCAGGACAGGGGGTTTATGAGCAGTACTTC.